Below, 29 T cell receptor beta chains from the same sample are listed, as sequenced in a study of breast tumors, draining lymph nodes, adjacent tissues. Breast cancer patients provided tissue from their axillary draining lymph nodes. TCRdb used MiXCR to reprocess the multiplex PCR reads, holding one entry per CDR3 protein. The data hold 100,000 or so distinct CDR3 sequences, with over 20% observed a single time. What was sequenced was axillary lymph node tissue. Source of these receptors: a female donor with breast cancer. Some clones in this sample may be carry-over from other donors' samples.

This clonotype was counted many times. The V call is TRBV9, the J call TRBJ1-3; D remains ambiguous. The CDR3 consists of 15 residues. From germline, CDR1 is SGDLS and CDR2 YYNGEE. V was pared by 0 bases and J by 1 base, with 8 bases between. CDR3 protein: CASSVGSGSGNTIYF. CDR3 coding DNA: TGTGCCAGCAGCGTAGGTTCGGGTTCTGGAAACACCATATATTTT.

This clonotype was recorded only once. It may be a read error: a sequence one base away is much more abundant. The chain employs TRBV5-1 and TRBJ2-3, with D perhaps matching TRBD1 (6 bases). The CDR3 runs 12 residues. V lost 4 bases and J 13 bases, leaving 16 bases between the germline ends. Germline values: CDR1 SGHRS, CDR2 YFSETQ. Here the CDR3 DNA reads TGCGCCAGCAGCCCCCGGAACAGGGTGGAGTATTTT. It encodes CASSPRNRVEYF.

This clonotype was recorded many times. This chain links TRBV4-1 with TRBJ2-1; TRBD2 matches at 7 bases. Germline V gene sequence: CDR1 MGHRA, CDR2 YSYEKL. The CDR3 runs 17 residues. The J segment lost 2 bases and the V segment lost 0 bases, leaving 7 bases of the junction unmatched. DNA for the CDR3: TGCGCCAGCAGCCAAGATGGGCTTGCGGGGGCCTACAATGAGCAGTTCTTC. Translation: CASSQDGLAGAYNEQFF.

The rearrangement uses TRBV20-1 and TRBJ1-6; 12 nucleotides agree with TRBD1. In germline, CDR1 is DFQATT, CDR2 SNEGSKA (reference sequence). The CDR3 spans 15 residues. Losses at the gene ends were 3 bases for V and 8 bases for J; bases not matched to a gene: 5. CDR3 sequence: CSASLGQGAYSPLHF. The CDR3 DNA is TGCAGTGCTAGCTTGGGACAGGGGGCCTATTCACCCCTCCACTTT.

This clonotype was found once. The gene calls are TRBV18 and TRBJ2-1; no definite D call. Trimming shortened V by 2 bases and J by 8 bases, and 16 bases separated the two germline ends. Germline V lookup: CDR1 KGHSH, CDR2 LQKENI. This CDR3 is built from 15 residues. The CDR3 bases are TGTGCCAGCTCACCAGTCGGGTCAGCTTTCGATGAGCAGTTCTTC. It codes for CASSPVGSAFDEQFF. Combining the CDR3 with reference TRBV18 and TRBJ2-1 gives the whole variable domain NAGVMQNPRHLVRRRGQEARLRCSPMKGHSHVYWYRQLPEEGLKFMVYLQKENIIDESGMPKERFSAEFPKEGPSILRIQQVVRGDSAAYFCASSPVGSAFDEQFFGPGTRLTVL.

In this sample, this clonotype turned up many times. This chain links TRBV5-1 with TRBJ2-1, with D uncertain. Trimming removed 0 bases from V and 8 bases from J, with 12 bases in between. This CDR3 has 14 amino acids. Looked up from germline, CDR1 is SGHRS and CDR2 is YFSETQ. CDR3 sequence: CASSLVARSDEQFF. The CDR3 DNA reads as TGCGCCAGCAGCTTGGTGGCCAGATCGGATGAGCAGTTCTTC.

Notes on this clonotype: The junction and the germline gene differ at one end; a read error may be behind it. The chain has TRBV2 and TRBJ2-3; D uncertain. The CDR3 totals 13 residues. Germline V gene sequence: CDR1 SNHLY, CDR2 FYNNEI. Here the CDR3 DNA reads TGTGCCGGCAGCCCAATGGGCGCAGATACGCAGTATTTT. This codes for CAGSPMGADTQYF.

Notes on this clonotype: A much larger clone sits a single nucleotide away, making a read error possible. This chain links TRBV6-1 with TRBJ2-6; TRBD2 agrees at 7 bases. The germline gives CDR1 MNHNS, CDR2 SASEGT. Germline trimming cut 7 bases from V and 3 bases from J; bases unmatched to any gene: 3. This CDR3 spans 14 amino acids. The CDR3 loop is CASKGRGGANVLTF. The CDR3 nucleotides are TGTGCCAGCAAGGGGAGGGGTGGGGCCAACGTCCTGACTTTC.

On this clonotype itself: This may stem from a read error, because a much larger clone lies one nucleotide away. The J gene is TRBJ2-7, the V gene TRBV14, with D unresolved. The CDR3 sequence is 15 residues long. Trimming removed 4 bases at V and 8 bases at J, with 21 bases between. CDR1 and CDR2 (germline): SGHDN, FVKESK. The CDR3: CASSLRLGLLGKQYF. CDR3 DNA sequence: TGTGCCAGCAGCCTCCGGCTAGGCCTACTGGGCAAGCAGTACTTC.

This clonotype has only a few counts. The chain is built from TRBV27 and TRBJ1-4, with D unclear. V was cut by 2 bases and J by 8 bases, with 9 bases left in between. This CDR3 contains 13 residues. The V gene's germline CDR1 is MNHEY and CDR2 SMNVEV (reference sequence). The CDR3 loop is CASSLRPREKLFF. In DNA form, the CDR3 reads TGTGCCAGCAGTTTAAGGCCCCGAGAAAAACTGTTTTTT.

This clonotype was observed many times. The CDR3 here is CASSGDRVYQPQHF. The CDR3 region has the DNA TGTGCCAGCAGCGGAGATCGGGTGTACCAGCCCCAGCATTTT. The J gene is TRBJ1-5, the V gene TRBV7-9; D remains ambiguous. The V gene's germline CDR1 is SEHNR and CDR2 FQNEAQ (reference sequence). This CDR3 comprises 14 residues. Trimming left V 5 bases short and J 7 bases short, with 15 bases between.

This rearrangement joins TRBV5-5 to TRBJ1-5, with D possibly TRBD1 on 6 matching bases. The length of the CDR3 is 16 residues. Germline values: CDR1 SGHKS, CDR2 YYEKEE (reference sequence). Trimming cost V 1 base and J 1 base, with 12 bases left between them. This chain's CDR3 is CASSLTGGDSNQPQHF. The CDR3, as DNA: TGTGCCAGCAGCTTGACGGGGGGCGACAGCAATCAGCCCCAGCATTTT. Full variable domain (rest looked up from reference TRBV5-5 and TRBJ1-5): DAGVTQSPTHLIKTRGQQVTLRCSPISGHKSVSWYQQVLGQGPQFIFQYYEKEERGRGNFPDRFSARQFPNYSSELNVNALLLGDSALYLCASSLTGGDSNQPQHFGDGTRLSIL.

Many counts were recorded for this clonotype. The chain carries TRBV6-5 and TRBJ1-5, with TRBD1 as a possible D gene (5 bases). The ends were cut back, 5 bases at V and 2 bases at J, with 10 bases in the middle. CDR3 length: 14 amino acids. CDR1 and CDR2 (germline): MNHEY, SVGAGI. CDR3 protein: CASSQVRGNQPQHF. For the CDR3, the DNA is TGTGCCAGCAGTCAAGTCAGGGGCAATCAGCCCCAGCATTTT.

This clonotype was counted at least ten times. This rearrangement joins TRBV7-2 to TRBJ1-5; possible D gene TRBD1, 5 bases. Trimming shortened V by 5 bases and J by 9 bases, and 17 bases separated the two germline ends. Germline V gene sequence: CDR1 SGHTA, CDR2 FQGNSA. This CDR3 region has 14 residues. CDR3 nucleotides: TGTGCCAGCAGCACTCCCGCGGGGGGTAGGCCCCAGCATTTT. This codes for CASSTPAGGRPQHF.

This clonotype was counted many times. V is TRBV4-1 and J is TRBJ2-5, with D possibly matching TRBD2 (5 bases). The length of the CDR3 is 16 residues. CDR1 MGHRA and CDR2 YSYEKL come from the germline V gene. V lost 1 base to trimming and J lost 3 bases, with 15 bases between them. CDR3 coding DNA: TGCGCCAGCAGCCAAGGTCTAGCCCCCCACAAAGAGACCCAGTACTTC. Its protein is CASSQGLAPHKETQYF.

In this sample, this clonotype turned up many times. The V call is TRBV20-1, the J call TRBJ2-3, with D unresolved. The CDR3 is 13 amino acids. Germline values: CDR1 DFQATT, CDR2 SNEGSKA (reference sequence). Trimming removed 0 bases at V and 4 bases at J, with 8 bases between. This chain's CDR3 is CSARDRRSDTQYF. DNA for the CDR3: TGCAGTGCTAGAGATCGGCGTTCAGATACGCAGTATTTT.

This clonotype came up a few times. The CDR3 DNA reads as TGTGCCAGCAGTTTAATCCAGACGCGAGAGACCCAGTACTTC. This codes for CASSLIQTRETQYF. This rearrangement joins TRBV28 to TRBJ2-5, with D hard to call. CDR1 and CDR2 from the germline V gene are MDHEN and SYDVKM. The CDR3 covers 14 residues. The ends were cut back, 2 bases at V and 4 bases at J, with 11 bases in the middle.

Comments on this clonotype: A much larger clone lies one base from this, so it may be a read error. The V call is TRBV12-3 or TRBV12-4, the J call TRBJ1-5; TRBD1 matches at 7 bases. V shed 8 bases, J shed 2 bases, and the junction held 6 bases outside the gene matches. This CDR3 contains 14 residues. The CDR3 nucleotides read TGTGCCAGCGGCGCAACAGGGGGCAATCAGCCCCAGCATTTT. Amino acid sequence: CASGATGGNQPQHF.

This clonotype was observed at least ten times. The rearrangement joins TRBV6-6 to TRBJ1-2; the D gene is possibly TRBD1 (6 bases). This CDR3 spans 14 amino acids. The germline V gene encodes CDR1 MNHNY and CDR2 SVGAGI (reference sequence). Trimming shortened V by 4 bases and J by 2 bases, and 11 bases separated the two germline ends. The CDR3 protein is CASSSQGINYGYTF. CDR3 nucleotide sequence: TGTGCCAGCAGTTCACAGGGAATCAACTATGGCTACACCTTC.

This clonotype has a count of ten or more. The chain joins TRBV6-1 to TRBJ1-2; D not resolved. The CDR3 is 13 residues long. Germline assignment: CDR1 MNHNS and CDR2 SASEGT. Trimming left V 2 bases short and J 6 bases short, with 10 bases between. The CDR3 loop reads CASSERPENGYTF. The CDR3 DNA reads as TGTGCCAGCAGTGAACGGCCAGAGAATGGCTACACCTTC.

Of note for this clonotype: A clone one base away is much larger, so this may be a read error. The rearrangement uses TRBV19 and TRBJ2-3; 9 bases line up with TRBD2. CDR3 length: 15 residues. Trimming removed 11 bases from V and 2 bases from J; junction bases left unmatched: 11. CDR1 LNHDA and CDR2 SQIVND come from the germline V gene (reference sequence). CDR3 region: CACKPAGGFTDTQYF. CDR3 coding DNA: TGTGCCTGTAAACCAGCGGGGGGTTTCACAGATACGCAGTATTTT.

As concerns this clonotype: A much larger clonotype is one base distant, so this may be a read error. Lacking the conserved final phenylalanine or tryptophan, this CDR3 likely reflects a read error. The CDR3 DNA reads TGTGCCAGCAGGACGGGACAGACTTTTGGCTACACCTCC. This translates into CASRTGQTFGYTS. The chain links TRBV6-1 to TRBJ1-2; 7 nucleotides match TRBD1. The germline V gene encodes CDR1 MNHNS and CDR2 SASEGT. The V segment lost 6 bases and the J segment 7 bases; nucleotides outside the gene matches: 8. The CDR3 has 13 amino acids.

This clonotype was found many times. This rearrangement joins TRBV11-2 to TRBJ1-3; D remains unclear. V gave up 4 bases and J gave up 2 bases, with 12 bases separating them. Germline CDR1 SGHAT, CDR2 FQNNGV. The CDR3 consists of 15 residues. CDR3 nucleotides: TGTGCCAGCAGCTCCACATTGAACCCTGGAAACACCATATATTTT. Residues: CASSSTLNPGNTIYF.

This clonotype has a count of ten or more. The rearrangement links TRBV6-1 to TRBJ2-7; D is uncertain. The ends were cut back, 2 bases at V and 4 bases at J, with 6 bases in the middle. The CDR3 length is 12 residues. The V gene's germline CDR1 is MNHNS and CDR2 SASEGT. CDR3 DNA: TGTGCCAGCAGTGAATGGGGTTACGAGCAGTACTTC. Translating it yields CASSEWGYEQYF.

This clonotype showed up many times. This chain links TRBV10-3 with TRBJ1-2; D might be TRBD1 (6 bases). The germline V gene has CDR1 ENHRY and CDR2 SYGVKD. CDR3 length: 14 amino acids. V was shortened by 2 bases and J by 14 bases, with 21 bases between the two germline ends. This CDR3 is CAISEKQQGALGTF. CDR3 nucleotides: TGTGCCATCAGTGAGAAGCAACAGGGAGCATTGGGGACCTTC.

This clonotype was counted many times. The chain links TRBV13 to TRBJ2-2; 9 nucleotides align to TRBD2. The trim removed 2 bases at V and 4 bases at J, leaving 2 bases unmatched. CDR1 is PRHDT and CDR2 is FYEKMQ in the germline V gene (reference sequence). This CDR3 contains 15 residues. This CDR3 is CASSLRREGTGELFF. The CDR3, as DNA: TGTGCCAGCAGCTTACGGCGGGAGGGCACCGGGGAGCTGTTTTTT.

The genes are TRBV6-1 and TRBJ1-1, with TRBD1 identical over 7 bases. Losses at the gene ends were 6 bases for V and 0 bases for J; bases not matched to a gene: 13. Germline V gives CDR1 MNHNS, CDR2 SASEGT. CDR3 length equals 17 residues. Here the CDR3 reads CASSSTLTGRLNTEAFF. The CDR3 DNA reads TGTGCCAGCAGCTCGACCCTGACAGGGCGATTGAACACTGAAGCTTTCTTT.

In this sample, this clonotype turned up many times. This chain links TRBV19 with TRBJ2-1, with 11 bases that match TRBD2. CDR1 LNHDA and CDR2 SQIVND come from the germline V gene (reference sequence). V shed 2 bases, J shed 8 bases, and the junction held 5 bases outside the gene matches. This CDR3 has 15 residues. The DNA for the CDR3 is TGTGCCAGTAGTATAAGTCTTAGCGGGGGGGATGAGCAGTTCTTC. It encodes CASSISLSGGDEQFF.

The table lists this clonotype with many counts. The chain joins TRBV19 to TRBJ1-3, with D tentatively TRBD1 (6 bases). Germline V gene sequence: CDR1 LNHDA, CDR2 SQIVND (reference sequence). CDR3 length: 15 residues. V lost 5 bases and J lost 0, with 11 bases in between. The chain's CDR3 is CASSDTGSSGNTIYF. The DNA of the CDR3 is TGTGCCAGTAGTGACACAGGGAGCTCTGGAAACACCATATATTTT. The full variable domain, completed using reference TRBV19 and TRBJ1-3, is DGGITQSPKYLFRKEGQNVTLSCEQNLNHDAMYWYRQDPGQGLRLIYYSQIVNDFQKGDIAEGYSVSREKKESFPLTVTSAQKNPTAFYLCASSDTGSSGNTIYFGEGSWLTVV.